A selection of T cell receptor beta chains follows, all from one sample in a study of beta chain features in type 1 diabetes. TCRdb's copy holds only in-frame clones and misses some; the assay was immunoSEQ multiplex PCR. This sample carries about 660,000 clones, 11% to 15% of them seen once, and the ten largest clones take approximately 0.043%. Source material: naive CD4+ T cells from blood. All receptors derive from a man aged 18 to 30 with type 1 diabetes. Each CDR3 is given with its conserved first and last residue. D genes are given only for firm matches. Clone size is stated in some rows and not others, as once, few, many or a class when expanded.

V	J	size	D	DNA	CDR3
TRBV13	TRBJ1-1	few	TRBD1	TGTGCCAGCAGCCTCGGACAGGGGGCGGGGGCCGCTTTCTTT	CASSLGQGAGAAFF
TRBV5-6	TRBJ1-6	NA	TRBD1	TGTGCCAGCAGCTTGGGACAGGGGGCTCCTGGCTCACCCCTCCACTTT	CASSLGQGAPGSPLHF
TRBV5-4	TRBJ2-3	few	NA	TGTGCCAGCAGCTTGGCCCTCAGCACAGATACGCAGTATTTT	CASSLALSTDTQYF
TRBV5-1	TRBJ1-5	NA	TRBD1	TGCGCCAGCAGCTTGGCCGGACAGGGGAGCAATCAGCCCCAGCATTTT	CASSLAGQGSNQPQHF
TRBV11-2	TRBJ2-3	few	NA	TGTGCCAGCAGCTGGTTAGCAGGTGCAGATACGCAGTATTTT	CASSWLAGADTQYF
TRBV9	TRBJ2-7	NA	NA	TGTGCCAGCAGCGGTGGGGGCAGCCCCCACATGGTCGAGCAGTACTTC	CASSGGGSPHMVEQYF
TRBV21-1	TRBJ1-2	few	NA	TGTGCCAGCAGCAAAAATAGGAACTATGGCTACACCTTC	CASSKNRNYGYTF
TRBV5-1	TRBJ2-1	NA	NA	TGCGCCAGCAGCCCACGGGGGTTAAGCTCCTACAATGAGCAGTTCTTC	CASSPRGLSSYNEQFF
TRBV5-4	TRBJ2-5	NA	TRBD1	TGTGCCAGCAGCCGAGGGGGAGGACAGGGGGAGCTCCAGCAGTACTTC	CASSRGGGQGELQQYF
TRBV27	TRBJ2-5	few	NA	TGTGCCAGCAGTTTTAGTGGTGCCGAGACCCAGTACTTC	CASSFSGAETQYF
TRBV30	TRBJ1-5	few	TRBD1	TGTGCCTGGAGTGTAACAGGGGGCAACAATCAGCCCCAGCATTTT	CAWSVTGGNNQPQHF
TRBV11-2	TRBJ2-3	few	TRBD1	TGTGCCAGCAGCCGGGACAGGGAGGACGATACGCAGTATTTT	CASSRDREDDTQYF
TRBV30	TRBJ1-2	NA	NA	TGTGCCTGGAGTTGGGGCGGGACACAAACGGGCTACACCTTC	CAWSWGGTQTGYTF
TRBV9	TRBJ1-1	NA	NA	TGTGCCAGCAGCGTATTCCCGAACACTGAAGCTTTCTTT	CASSVFPNTEAFF
TRBV5-4	TRBJ2-7	few	NA	TGTGCCAGCAGCTCCTATGGAGCCTACGAGCAGTACTTC	CASSSYGAYEQYF
TRBV20-1	TRBJ2-3	NA	NA	TGCAGTATTAAGCCGCAGTATTTT	CSIKPQYF
TRBV7-2	TRBJ2-1	NA	TRBD1	TGTGCCAGCACTAAAGGGGGCCTTTACAATGAGCAGTTCTTC	CASTKGGLYNEQFF
TRBV2	TRBJ2-7	few	NA	TGTGCCAGCAGTAAGCTCTACGAGCAGTACTTC	CASSKLYEQYF
TRBV2	TRBJ2-6	NA	NA	TGTGCCAGCAGGGGGACTGGGGCCAACGTCCTGACTTTC	CASRGTGANVLTF
TRBV4-3	TRBJ2-3	NA	TRBD2	TGCGCCAGCAGCCAAGAAAGCGGGGGGGCATATACGCAGTATTTT	CASSQESGGAYTQYF
TRBV20-1	TRBJ1-2	NA	NA	TGCAGTGTTGCAAGGGCGGGCGGCTACACCTTC	CSVARAGGYTF
TRBV18	TRBJ2-1	NA	NA	TGTGCCAGCTCACCAATGCGCGAAGAGCAGTTCTTC	CASSPMREEQFF
TRBV28	TRBJ1-5	few	NA	TGTGCCAGCAGTTTAGCCAGGGGTAGCAATCAGCCCCAGCATTTT	CASSLARGSNQPQHF
TRBV7-2	TRBJ1-4	NA	NA	TGTGCCAGCAGCCCGAGGGGTGCAACTAATGAAAAACTGTTTTTT	CASSPRGATNEKLFF
TRBV9	TRBJ1-1	once	NA	TGTGCCAGCAGCGTAGTTCAGGGGAAGAACACTGAAGCTTTCTTT	CASSVVQGKNTEAFF
TRBV11-2	TRBJ2-1	few	TRBD2	TGTGCCAGCAGCTTAAGTCGACTAGCGGGAGCTGGGGAGCAGTTCTTC	CASSLSRLAGAGEQFF
TRBV30	TRBJ2-5	NA	NA	TGTGCCTGGAGTGTATATGAGAGAGAGACCCAGTACTTC	CAWSVYERETQYF
TRBV7-9	TRBJ1-2	few	NA	TGTGCCAGCAGCCACGATGTTGTGATCTTATCCGACTACACCTTC	CASSHDVVILSDYTF
TRBV7-9	TRBJ1-5	NA	NA	TGTGCCAGCAGCCCGTCACCAGGGGTAGGTTACCAGCCCCAGCATTTT	CASSPSPGVGYQPQHF
TRBV5-1	TRBJ2-3	NA	TRBD1	TGCGCCAGCGGGACAGGGGTGGCAGATACGCAGTATTTT	CASGTGVADTQYF
TRBV30	TRBJ2-5	NA	TRBD2	TGTGCCTGGAGTGCCCGCGGACTAGTCTTGGAGACCCAGTACTTC	CAWSARGLVLETQYF
TRBV9	TRBJ1-3	few	NA	TGTGCCAGCAGCATCCCTCGGACGGCTGGAAACACCATATATTTT	CASSIPRTAGNTIYF
TRBV5-1	TRBJ1-2	NA	NA	TGCGCCAGCAGCTTGGACATGACCGTCTATGGCTACACCTTC	CASSLDMTVYGYTF
TRBV6-5	TRBJ2-7	NA	TRBD1	TGTGCCAGCAGTTACTCCGGGACAGGGGATCCCGAGCAGTACTTC	CASSYSGTGDPEQYF
TRBV9	TRBJ2-2	few	NA	TGTGCCAGCAGCGTAGGGGGTCAGACCGGGGAGCTGTTTTTT	CASSVGGQTGELFF